This T cell receptor (beta chain) originates from a study of regulatory T cells in long-lasting Graves disease. Building the TCR beta libraries relied on iRepertoire HTBI primers, and CDR3 regions underwent Arm-PCR. TCRdb redid the calling of the multiplex PCR reads with MiXCR, one entry per CDR3 protein. The sample lists a few hundred thousand distinct CDR3 sequences; 15% to 20% were seen once. Noted time point: newly diagnosed GD, antithyroid drugs for less than 3 months. The TCR library was made from RNA extracted from PBMCs. The CDR3 is 15 amino acids. Germline V gene sequence: CDR1 SGDLS, CDR2 YYNGEE. V shed 0 bases and J shed 3 bases, with 9 bases lying between them. The sample also formed part of further work on T cells in Graves' hyperthyroidism and ophthalmopathy. Turning to that study: Recently diagnosed hyperthyroidism of less than 2 months' duration affected patients aged 18 to 65. TCR CDR3 regions were first amplified by RT-PCR with HTBI primers.

V usage is TRBV9 and J usage is TRBJ1-4; D is uncertain. Here the sequenced sample was peripheral blood mononuclear cells (PBMCs), taken at new diagnosis, from a patient treated with antithyroid drugs. The source of this sequence is a woman in her 30s with Graves disease. CDR3 nucleotide sequence: TGTGCCAGCAGCGTAGCGGGTTCGTCTAATGAAAAACTGTTTTTT. It encodes CASSVAGSSNEKLFF.